One and the same sample provided the 21 T cell receptor beta chains below, sequenced in a study of low-dose radiotherapy and immunotherapy resistance in tumors. TRAV and TRBV primers primed cDNA for both TCRalpha and TCRbeta. The TCRs were subjected to amplification over roughly 20 PCR cycles employing a constant-region primer in conjunction with a V-primer adapter. From the reads, TCRdb called clonotypes with MiXCR, one entry per CDR3 protein. Here the sample spans 6,000 to 6,500 distinct CDR3 sequences, 60% to 75% being singletons. These receptors all stem from a human donor with advanced metastatic prostate, ovarian, gallbladder or colorectal cancer (not recorded which). This table probably holds off-target reads from a library built for another chain.

This chain connects TRBV2 to TRBJ2-5, with D possibly matching TRBD2 (5 bases). From germline, CDR1 is SNHLY and CDR2 FYNNEI. The CDR3 extends over 12 amino acids. The ends were cut back, 7 bases at V and 7 bases at J, with 13 bases in the middle. CDR3 DNA sequence: TGTGCCAGCACTGAGGACGAGGGGACCCAGTACTTC. Translating gives CASTEDEGTQYF.

This clonotype showed up just a few times. J is TRBJ2-1 and V is TRBV7-6; maybe TRBD2 (6 bases). This CDR3 comprises 16 residues. In germline, CDR1 is SGHVS, CDR2 FNYEAQ. The V and J ends lost 0 bases and 0 bases respectively, with 9 bases between them. As DNA, the CDR3 is TGTGCCAGCAGCTTAGCTCGGGGGAGCTCCTACAATGAGCAGTTCTTC. Encoded protein: CASSLARGSSYNEQFF.

This clonotype has only one observation. The chain is built from TRBV10-1 and TRBJ2-2; D tentatively fits TRBD1 or TRBD2 (5 bases each). V lost 4 bases to trimming and J lost 6 bases, with 9 bases between them. This CDR3 spans 13 amino acids. Germline V CDR1 and CDR2: WNHNN, SYGVQD (reference sequence). CDR3 in DNA: TGCGCCAGCAGTGTTATGGGGGCCGGGGAGCTGTTTTTT. Encoded protein: CASSVMGAGELFF.

The rearrangement joins TRBV10-3 to TRBJ2-2; D is undetermined. There are 14 residues in the CDR3. Germline V gives CDR1 ENHRY, CDR2 SYGVKD. The germline V and J ends were trimmed by 3 bases and 0 bases, with 5 bases remaining between them. CDR3 coding DNA: TGTGCCATCAGTGATCACTCGAACACCGGGGAGCTGTTTTTT. Encoded protein: CAISDHSNTGELFF.

In this sample, this clonotype turned up a few times. The CDR3 sequence: CASSYRGDGNYGYTF. The CDR3 DNA follows: TGTGCCAGCAGTTACCGTGGAGACGGCAATTATGGCTACACCTTC. The rearrangement joins TRBV6-6 to TRBJ1-2; no definite D call. This CDR3 has 15 amino acids. CDR1 and CDR2 (germline): MNHNY, SVGAGI (reference sequence). Deletions cut 2 bases from V and 5 bases from J, with 15 bases between.

The V and J genes are TRBV7-9 and TRBJ2-1, with TRBD1 as a possible D gene (6 bases). This CDR3 spans 14 amino acids. The germline V gene encodes CDR1 SEHNR and CDR2 FQNEAQ (reference sequence). V lost 6 bases to trimming and J lost 5 bases, with 14 bases between them. The CDR3 bases are TGTGCCAGCAGTTCCGGGGACACACACAATGAGCAGTTCTTC. Translating gives CASSSGDTHNEQFF.

V is TRBV29-1 and J is TRBJ2-4; D not resolved. Deletions cut 1 base from V and 2 bases from J, with 6 bases between. CDR1 SQVTM and CDR2 ANQGSEA come from the germline V gene. The CDR3 spans 13 residues. CDR3 residues: CSVEVGSKNIQYF. The CDR3 DNA follows: TGCAGCGTTGAAGTGGGTTCCAAAAACATTCAGTACTTC.

The chain carries TRBV5-1 and TRBJ2-1; weak D call: TRBD1 (5 bases). Germline CDR1 and CDR2: SGHRS and YFSETQ. The CDR3 loop spans 15 amino acids. V lost 4 bases to trimming and J lost 5 bases, with 16 bases between them. CDR3 nucleotide sequence: TGCGCCAGCAGCCCCGCCCAGGGCCCAAACAATGAGCAGTTCTTC. Translating gives CASSPAQGPNNEQFF.

The chain joins TRBV29-1 to TRBJ2-1, with 7 bases that match TRBD2. Germline values: CDR1 SQVTM, CDR2 ANQGSEA. Losses at the gene ends were 3 bases for V and 3 bases for J; bases not matched to a gene: 5. This CDR3 is built from 14 residues. CDR3 sequence reads: CSVDLSGIYNEQFF. The CDR3 region has the DNA TGCAGCGTTGACCTAAGCGGGATCTACAATGAGCAGTTCTTC.

This chain connects TRBV11-2 to TRBJ1-4; a possible D gene is TRBD1 (6 bases). Trimming took 3 bases from V and 3 from J, leaving 8 bases between them. From germline, CDR1 is SGHAT and CDR2 FQNNGV. The CDR3 runs 14 residues. CDR3 DNA: TGTGCCAGCAGCTTCGGACAGCCTAATGAAAAACTGTTTTTT. Its translation: CASSFGQPNEKLFF.

This chain joins TRBV9 and TRBJ1-6, with 9 bases aligning to TRBD1. Germline assignment: CDR1 SGDLS and CDR2 YYNGEE. Unmatched junction bases numbered 13, after V lost 4 bases and J lost 5 bases. This CDR3 comprises 18 residues. The CDR3 sequence: CASSPSVPGQGDNSPLHF. In DNA form, the CDR3 reads TGTGCCAGCAGCCCCAGTGTCCCGGGACAGGGAGATAATTCACCCCTCCACTTT.

The rearrangement links TRBV20-1 to TRBJ2-7, with TRBD1 as a possible D gene (6 bases). Trimming left V 0 bases short and J 2 bases short, with 11 bases between. Germline values: CDR1 DFQATT, CDR2 SNEGSKA (reference sequence). The CDR3 contains 14 residues. DNA for the CDR3: TGCAGTGCTAGAGATAGAAGGGGGACCTACGAGCAGTACTTC. Amino acids: CSARDRRGTYEQYF.

J is TRBJ2-7 and V is TRBV4-1, with TRBD2 identical over 11 bases. The CDR3 spans 16 residues. CDR1 is MGHRA and CDR2 is YSYEKL in the germline V gene. J was trimmed by 4 bases and V by 4 bases; bases with no gene match: 9. CDR3 DNA: TGCGCCAGCAGCCCGAAGGGACTAGCGGAACCATACGAGCAGTACTTC. It encodes CASSPKGLAEPYEQYF.

The chain has TRBV6-1 and TRBJ2-7; 9 bases line up with TRBD2. CDR3 length equals 14 residues. V shed 6 bases, J shed 0 bases, and the junction held 3 bases outside the gene matches. Germline V gene sequence: CDR1 MNHNS, CDR2 SASEGT. CDR3 nucleotide sequence: TGTGCCAGCAGGAGGACTAGCGTCTCCTACGAGCAGTACTTC. It codes for CASRRTSVSYEQYF.

This chain connects TRBV27 to TRBJ2-3; 7 bases map to TRBD2. The J segment lost 1 base and the V segment lost 7 bases, leaving 5 bases of the junction unmatched. This CDR3 contains 14 residues. The germline V gene has CDR1 MNHEY and CDR2 SMNVEV (reference sequence). CDR3: CASTLLAGTDTQYF. CDR3 DNA: TGTGCCAGCACTCTCCTAGCGGGCACAGATACGCAGTATTTT.

The chain combines TRBV28 with TRBJ2-3; 8 positions match TRBD1. This CDR3 contains 15 residues. Looked up from germline, CDR1 is MDHEN and CDR2 is SYDVKM. V was clipped by 4 bases and J by 0 bases; unmatched bases: 3. CDR3 residues: CASSSTGGSTDTQYF. The CDR3 DNA reads as TGTGCCAGCAGTTCCACAGGGGGTAGCACAGATACGCAGTATTTT.

V is TRBV20-1 and J is TRBJ1-5; D unclear. V lost 4 bases, J lost 0 bases, and 10 bases lay in between. Germline CDR1 DFQATT, CDR2 SNEGSKA (reference sequence). The CDR3 is made up of 14 amino acids. The CDR3 sequence: CSAKRLDSNQPQHF. CDR3 nucleotide sequence: TGCAGTGCTAAAAGACTTGATAGCAATCAGCCCCAGCATTTT.

This chain links TRBV7-2 with TRBJ2-1; D not certain. Germline CDR1 is SGHTA and CDR2 is FQGNSA. CDR3 length equals 11 residues. V dropped 3 bases and J dropped 13 bases, with 10 bases sitting between them. CDR3 region: CASSLSWLQFF. As DNA, the CDR3 is TGTGCCAGCAGCTTGTCCTGGCTCCAGTTCTTC.

This sequence joins TRBV19 and TRBJ2-7, with TRBD1 matching over 9 bases. Looked up from germline, CDR1 is LNHDA and CDR2 is SQIVND (reference sequence). This CDR3 contains 14 residues. V lost 7 bases, J lost 1 base, and 5 bases stayed unmatched. This CDR3 reads CASNPGTGSYEQYF. The CDR3 bases are TGTGCCAGTAATCCCGGGACAGGGTCCTACGAGCAGTACTTC.

This clonotype is a singleton in its sample. The V and J genes are TRBV19 and TRBJ2-1, with D perhaps TRBD2 (6 bases). The V end was cut by 1 base, the J end by 7 bases, with 20 bases between. CDR3 size: 17 residues. Germline lookup yields CDR1 LNHDA and CDR2 SQIVND (reference sequence). For the CDR3, the DNA is TGTGCCAGTAGTATAGGCGTAGGCGGGGACGCCACAAATGAGCAGTTCTTC. Translating it yields CASSIGVGGDATNEQFF.

This clonotype was counted between two and nine times. The V call is TRBV19, the J call TRBJ2-5; maybe TRBD2 (5 bases). Germline loops: CDR1 LNHDA, CDR2 SQIVND (reference sequence). The V and J ends lost 4 bases and 5 bases respectively, with 8 bases between them. CDR3 size: 12 residues. As DNA, the CDR3 is TGTGCCAGTAGTACGGACTCGGAGACCCAGTACTTC. As protein: CASSTDSETQYF.